What follows describes a single TCR beta chain. Its cognate antigen is unknown. These data originate in a study of CD8 T cells in ankylosing spondylitis. The CDR3 length is 13 residues. Trimming stripped 3 bases from V and 7 bases from J, with 12 bases between. Germline assignment: CDR1 SEHNR and CDR2 FQNEAQ (reference sequence). MiXCR, run by TCRdb on the 5' RACE reads, gives a single entry per CDR3 protein. The sample holds roughly 130,000 distinct CDR3 sequences, roughly 8.3% seen once. Overall study results and limits: Ankylosing spondylitis blood appeared to be characterized by a TCR beta motif of roughly eight highly homologous variants. In the blood and synovial fluid of reactive arthritis, some motif variants had been previously reported. Disease-linked clones bore a CD8+ phenotype and were relatively rare in peripheral blood. According to the report, clones linked to the disease were significantly enriched in matched synovial fluid samples taken from ankylosing spondylitis patients.

The sequenced sample was synovial fluid, either unsorted or a sorted T cell fraction (not recorded which). The chain uses TRBV7-9 and TRBJ1-1; D might be TRBD1 (5 bases). This receptor was taken from a male donor with ankylosing spondylitis. CDR3 nucleotides: TGTGCCAGCAGCTTCTCCCAGGGAAATGAAGCTTTCTTT. Translating gives CASSFSQGNEAFF.